These T cell receptor beta chains were read from a single sample in a study of OX40 agonist ivuxolimab in advanced cancers. Measured with immunoSEQ multiplex PCR; TCRdb has only the in-frame clones, and not every one. Of about 73,000 clones in the sample, roughly nine tenths are singletons; the top ten hold less than 0.8%. This material consisted of CD4+ or CD8+ T cells sorted from blood, taken in a trial of the OX40 agonist ivuxolimab. These receptors all stem from an adult with an advanced solid tumor such as melanoma, head and neck, liver or kidney cancer. Each CDR3 is given with its conserved first and last residue. The order of the fields is J gene, D gene, V gene, clone size, CDR3 DNA, CDR3 protein. A D gene is named only where the DNA matches it firmly. The listing skips clone size in some rows; elsewhere it reads once, few, many or a size class.

TRBJ1-1	.	TRBV6-6	.	TGTGCCAGCAGTTACCCCATGGCGGACGCCACTGAAGCTTTCTTT	CASSYPMADATEAFF
TRBJ2-5	.	TRBV10-1	.	TGCGCCAGGGCCCCCGGGAAAGAGACCCAGTACTTC	CARAPGKETQYF
TRBJ2-7	TRBD1	TRBV7-9	.	TGTGCCAGCAACCCCCCCGACAGGGCCTACGAGCAGTACTTC	CASNPPDRAYEQYF
TRBJ2-2	.	TRBV6-5	.	TGTGCCAGCAGGGATATGCCCGGGGAGCTGTTTTTT	CASRDMPGELFF
TRBJ2-7	TRBD2	TRBV9	once	TGTGCCAGCAGCGTGTCGGGGGGACTAGCGGATCGCTACGAGCAGTACTTC	CASSVSGGLADRYEQYF
TRBJ2-1	.	TRBV6-5	once	TGTGCCAGCAGCCCAGCCAACAATGAGCAGTTCTTC	CASSPANNEQFF
TRBJ1-4	TRBD1	TRBV28	.	TGTGCCAGCAGTTTGCCAGGGGGTACTGAAAAACTGTTTTTT	CASSLPGGTEKLFF
TRBJ1-4	TRBD1	TRBV6-5	once	TGTGCCAGCAGGGATACAGGGGTTAATGAAAAACTGTTTTTT	CASRDTGVNEKLFF
TRBJ1-2	.	TRBV19	once	TGTGCCAGTAGGTCGGCGGGCCTGAGGGGCTACACCTTC	CASRSAGLRGYTF
TRBJ1-1	.	TRBV7-9	few	TGTGCCAGCAGCTTTCAGGGAAGGGCGAACACTGAAGCTTTCTTT	CASSFQGRANTEAFF
TRBJ2-3	TRBD2	TRBV11-2	.	TGTGCCAGCAGCTCGTATAGCGGGGCCATTGAAGATACGCAGTATTTT	CASSSYSGAIEDTQYF
TRBJ1-2	.	TRBV30	.	TGTGCCTGGAGTCGTGGGCCGGGGGAAATGAGCTACACCTTC	CAWSRGPGEMSYTF
TRBJ1-4	TRBD1	TRBV6-5	.	TGTGCCAGCAGTTACTCGACAGGGGCGAATGAAAAACTGTTTTTT	CASSYSTGANEKLFF
TRBJ2-1	.	TRBV18	.	TGTGCCAGCTCACCACCCGGGACGGACAATGAGCAGTTCTTC	CASSPPGTDNEQFF
TRBJ2-5	.	TRBV7-9	few	TGTGCCAGCAGCTACCAAGAGACCCAGTACTTC	CASSYQETQYF
TRBJ2-2	.	TRBV6-1	.	TGTGCCAGCGGACCTGGGCGCAGGGGCACCGGGGAGCTGTTTTTT	CASGPGRRGTGELFF
TRBJ2-2	TRBD1	TRBV10-1	.	TGCGCCAGCGGTAGGACAGGCGGGGAGCTGTTTTTT	CASGRTGGELFF
TRBJ1-2	.	TRBV7-8	once	TGTGCCAGCAGCGGTACCGGGACATTCTCCTATGGCTACACCTTC	CASSGTGTFSYGYTF
TRBJ2-4	.	TRBV5-1	.	TGCGCCAGCAGCCCCGGCGTGACTCTAGCCAAAAACATTCAGTACTTC	CASSPGVTLAKNIQYF
TRBJ2-7	.	TRBV7-8	.	TGTGCCAGCAGCTTTATACGGCAGGAGGGCGAGCAGTACTTC	CASSFIRQEGEQYF
TRBJ1-2	.	TRBV6-5	.	TGTGCCAGCAGTTCCCGGGACCGCGGGGGCTACACCTTC	CASSSRDRGGYTF
TRBJ1-4	.	TRBV9	once	TGTGCCAGCAGCCCTCCTGGGACCAACGGCGAAAAACTGTTTTTT	CASSPPGTNGEKLFF
TRBJ2-7	TRBD1	TRBV28	.	TGTGCCAGCAGCCGACAGGGGGCCACCTACGAGCAGTACTTC	CASSRQGATYEQYF
TRBJ2-7	.	TRBV5-1	.	TGCGCCAGCAGCTTGGAATCAGGACGTTCCGAGCAGTACTTC	CASSLESGRSEQYF
TRBJ2-2	.	TRBV28	.	TGTGCCAGCAGACACGGACAGAACTTAAACACCGGGGAGCTGTTTTTT	CASRHGQNLNTGELFF
TRBJ2-7	TRBD2	TRBV7-6	.	TGTGCCAGCAGCTTAGAAAGACTAGCGGGAGACTTGGAGCAGTACTTC	CASSLERLAGDLEQYF
TRBJ2-1	.	TRBV6-4	.	TGTGCCAGCAGTGTCATGAGTGGCAATGAGCAGTTCTTC	CASSVMSGNEQFF
TRBJ1-5	.	TRBV28	.	TGTGCCAGCAGGCTGATTGAGGGGACTAGCAATCAGCCCCAGCATTTT	CASRLIEGTSNQPQHF
TRBJ1-2	.	TRBV28	.	TGTGCCAGCAGTTCACAGGACTATGGCTACACCTTC	CASSSQDYGYTF